This TCR beta chain derives from a study of radiation and T cells in renal cell carcinoma. Findings of the study overall: Without pretreatment biopsies, baseline tumor clonotype presence was undetermined.

Time point indicated: blood 4 weeks post-SBRT, at nephrectomy. The treatment here: 15 Gy SBRT to primary tumor, nephrectomy 4 weeks later. Nephrectomy followed 15 Gy stereotactic body radiation by 4 weeks. V was clipped by 4 bases and J by 1 base, with 14 bases between them. The CDR3 is made up of 16 amino acids. The germline gives CDR1 SGHVS, CDR2 FQNEAQ. Repertoires were generated with immunoSEQ multiplex PCR, while TCRdb's copy carries only in-frame clones and drops some. The table lists fewer than 200,000 clones, 88% of them singletons. This clone was counted once. Its antigen is currently unknown. The receptor was isolated from a woman aged 45-59 years with renal cell carcinoma. The chain couples TRBV7-8 to TRBJ1-5; D uncertain. The sample in question was blood, obtained from a patient whose treatment included radiotherapy and nephrectomy. The CDR3 loop reads CASSSSGIGSNQPQHF. CDR3 bases: TGTGCCAGCAGCTCTAGCGGGATAGGGAGCAATCAGCCCCAGCATTTT.